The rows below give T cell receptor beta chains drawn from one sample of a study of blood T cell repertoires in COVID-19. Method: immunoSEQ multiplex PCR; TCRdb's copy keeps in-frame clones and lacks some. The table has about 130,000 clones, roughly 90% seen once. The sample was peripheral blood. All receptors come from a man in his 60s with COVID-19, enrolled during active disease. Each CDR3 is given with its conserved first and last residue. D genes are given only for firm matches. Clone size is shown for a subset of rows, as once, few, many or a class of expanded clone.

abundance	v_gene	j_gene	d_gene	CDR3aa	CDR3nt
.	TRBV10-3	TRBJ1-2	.	CAISDTRGAPDYGYTF	TGTGCCATCAGTGACACCCGGGGGGCGCCGGACTATGGCTACACCTTC
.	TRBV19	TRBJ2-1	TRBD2	CASSIGPTSGSPRTYNEQFF	TGTGCCAGTAGTATAGGTCCCACTAGCGGGAGTCCCCGGACCTACAATGAGCAGTTCTTC
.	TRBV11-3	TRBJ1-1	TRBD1	CASSSSTGANTEAFF	TGTGCCAGCAGCTCTTCGACAGGGGCAAACACTGAAGCTTTCTTT
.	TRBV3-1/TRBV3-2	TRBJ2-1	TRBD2	CASSQGLAGRGVGEQFF	TGTGCCAGCAGCCAAGGTTTAGCGGGAAGGGGGGTCGGTGAGCAGTTCTTC
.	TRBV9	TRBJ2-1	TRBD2	CASSVVLPSGGRNEQFF	TGTGCCAGCAGCGTAGTTCTGCCTTCGGGAGGTAGAAATGAGCAGTTCTTC
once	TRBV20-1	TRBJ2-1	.	CSASYGTPDNEQFF	TGCAGTGCTAGTTACGGGACACCCGACAATGAGCAGTTCTTC
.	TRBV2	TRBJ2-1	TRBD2	CASSEAYGREDEQFF	TGTGCCAGCAGTGAAGCGTACGGGAGGGAAGATGAGCAGTTCTTC
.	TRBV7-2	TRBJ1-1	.	CASTQGGDTEAFF	TGTGCCAGCACCCAGGGAGGGGACACTGAAGCTTTCTTT
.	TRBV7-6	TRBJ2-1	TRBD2	CASSLWTVSSTSGAYNEQFF	TGTGCCAGCAGCTTATGGACAGTGTCTTCGACTAGCGGCGCCTACAATGAGCAGTTCTTC
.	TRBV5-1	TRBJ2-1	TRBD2	CASSSTSGRIDEQFF	TGCGCCAGCAGCTCGACTAGCGGGAGGATCGATGAGCAGTTCTTC
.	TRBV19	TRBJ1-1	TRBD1	CASSSGQGVGEAFF	TGTGCCAGTAGTTCCGGACAGGGGGTTGGGGAAGCTTTCTTT
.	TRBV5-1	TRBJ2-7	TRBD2	CASSRTSGSYYEQYF	TGCGCCAGCAGTCGGACTAGCGGGAGCTATTACGAGCAGTACTTC
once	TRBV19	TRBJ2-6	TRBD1	CASSSWTGRPNVLTF	TGTGCCAGTAGTTCCTGGACAGGGAGGCCCAACGTCCTGACTTTC
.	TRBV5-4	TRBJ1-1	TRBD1	CASSLGAQGAGNTEAFF	TGTGCCAGCAGCTTGGGGGCACAGGGGGCGGGGAACACTGAAGCTTTCTTT
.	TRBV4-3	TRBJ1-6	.	CASSQDRVNSPLHF	TGCGCCAGCAGCCAAGATCGGGTAAATTCACCCCTCCACTTT
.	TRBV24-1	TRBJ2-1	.	CATSVQRSSYNEQFF	TGTGCCACCAGTGTACAGAGAAGCTCCTACAATGAGCAGTTCTTC
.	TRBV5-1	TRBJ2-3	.	CASSLAHDEARRRLKNTQYF	TGCGCCAGCAGCTTGGCCCACGACGAGGCGAGGAGGCGTCTGAAGAATACGCAGTATTTT
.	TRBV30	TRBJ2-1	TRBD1	CAWSPNGQGALGVVQQFF	TGTGCCTGGAGTCCCAACGGACAGGGGGCGCTTGGGGTCGTCCAGCAGTTCTTC
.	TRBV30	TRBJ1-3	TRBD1	CAWSGGQLSGNTIYF	TGTGCCTGGAGTGGGGGACAGCTCTCTGGAAACACCATATATTTT
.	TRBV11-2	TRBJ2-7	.	CASSPTTYEQYF	TGTGCCAGCAGCCCGACTACTTACGAGCAGTACTTC
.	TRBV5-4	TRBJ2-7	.	CASSFMSYEQYF	TGTGCCAGCAGCTTTATGTCCTACGAGCAGTACTTC
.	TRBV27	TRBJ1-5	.	CASSLTRHVGQPQHF	TGTGCCAGCAGTTTAACGCGGCATGTGGGTCAGCCCCAGCATTTT
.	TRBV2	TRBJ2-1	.	CASSWGEYNEQFF	TGTGCCAGCAGTTGGGGAGAGTACAATGAGCAGTTCTTC
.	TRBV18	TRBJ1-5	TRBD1	CASSLRRGTGEEVGQPQHF	TGTGCCAGCTCACTCAGGCGGGGGACAGGGGAAGAAGTGGGTCAGCCCCAGCATTTT
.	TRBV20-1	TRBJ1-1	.	CSARRDTEAFF	TGCAGTGCTAGACGGGACACTGAAGCTTTCTTT
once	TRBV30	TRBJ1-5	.	CAWSSRGRNQPQHF	TGTGCCTGGAGTTCCAGGGGTCGCAATCAGCCCCAGCATTTT
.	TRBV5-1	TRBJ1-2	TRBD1	CASTDGTGGLNYGYTF	TGCGCCTCAACGGATGGGACAGGGGGTCTTAACTATGGCTACACCTTC
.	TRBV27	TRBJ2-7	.	CASSPRPTSSYEQYF	TGTGCCAGCAGTCCCCGTCCGACAAGCTCCTACGAGCAGTACTTC
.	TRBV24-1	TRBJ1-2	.	CATSDFGYGYTF	TGTGCCACCAGTGATTTCGGGTATGGCTACACCTTC
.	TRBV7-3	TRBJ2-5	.	CASSSGFQETQYF	TGTGCCAGCAGCTCGGGGTTTCAAGAGACCCAGTACTTC
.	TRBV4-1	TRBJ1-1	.	CASSHPSVTNTEAFF	TGCGCCAGCAGCCACCCCTCGGTCACGAACACTGAAGCTTTCTTT
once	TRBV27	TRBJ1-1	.	CASSLGEHTEAFF	TGTGCCAGCAGTTTAGGGGAGCACACTGAAGCTTTCTTT
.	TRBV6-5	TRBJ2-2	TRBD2	CASRPSGNTGELFF	TGTGCCAGCAGGCCTAGCGGGAACACCGGGGAGCTGTTTTTT
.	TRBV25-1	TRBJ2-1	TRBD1	CASSDWDRGYNEQFF	TGTGCCAGCAGTGATTGGGACAGGGGTTACAATGAGCAGTTCTTC
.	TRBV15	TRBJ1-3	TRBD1	CATSKRQGGGNTIYF	TGTGCCACCAGCAAGCGACAGGGGGGCGGAAACACCATATATTTT
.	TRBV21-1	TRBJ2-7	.	CASSKGKTGQSYEQYF	TGTGCCAGCAGCAAAGGAAAAACAGGTCAATCCTACGAGCAGTACTTC
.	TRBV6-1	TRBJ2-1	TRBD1	CASSDSQGARNEQFF	TGTGCCAGCAGTGACTCACAGGGGGCGAGGAATGAGCAGTTCTTC
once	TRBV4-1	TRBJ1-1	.	CASSQESGRENTEAFF	TGCGCCAGCAGCCAAGAATCGGGCAGGGAAAACACTGAAGCTTTCTTT
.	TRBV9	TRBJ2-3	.	CASSVGQDTDTQYF	TGTGCCAGCAGCGTAGGACAGGACACAGATACGCAGTATTTT
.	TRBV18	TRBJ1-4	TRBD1	CASSPVGQGEKLFF	TGTGCCAGCTCACCAGTTGGACAGGGGGAAAAACTGTTTTTT
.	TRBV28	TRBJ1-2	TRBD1	CASSVTGGDYGYTF	TGTGCCAGCAGCGTGACAGGGGGCGACTATGGCTACACCTTC
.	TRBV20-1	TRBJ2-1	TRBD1	CSASGGTGFLQFF	TGCAGTGCTAGTGGCGGGACAGGTTTCCTTCAGTTCTTC
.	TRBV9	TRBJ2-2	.	CASMGGPTTGELFF	TGTGCCAGCATGGGGGGACCGACCACCGGGGAGCTGTTTTTT
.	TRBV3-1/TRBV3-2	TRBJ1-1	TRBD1	CASSQRQGLTEAFF	TGTGCCAGCAGCCAGAGACAGGGCCTCACTGAAGCTTTCTTT
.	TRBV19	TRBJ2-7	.	CASSRVGVDEQYF	TGTGCCAGTAGTCGAGTAGGGGTGGACGAGCAGTACTTC
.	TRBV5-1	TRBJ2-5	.	CASSSYRAQETQYF	TGCGCCAGCAGCTCCTACAGGGCCCAAGAGACCCAGTACTTC
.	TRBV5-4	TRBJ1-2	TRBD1	CASSPGTGGYGYTF	TGTGCCAGCAGCCCGGGGACAGGGGGGTATGGCTACACCTTC
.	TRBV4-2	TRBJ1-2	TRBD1	CASSHLPGQTNYGYTF	TGTGCCAGCAGCCATCTGCCGGGACAGACTAACTATGGCTACACCTTC
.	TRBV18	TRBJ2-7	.	CASSPAGLLYEQYF	TGTGCCAGCTCACCAGCGGGGCTCCTCTACGAGCAGTACTTC
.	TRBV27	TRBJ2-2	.	CASSLATGELFF	TGTGCCAGCAGTTTGGCCACCGGGGAGCTGTTTTTT
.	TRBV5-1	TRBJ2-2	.	CASSLIPGDVTGELFF	TGCGCCAGCAGCTTGATTCCGGGAGACGTCACCGGGGAGCTGTTTTTT
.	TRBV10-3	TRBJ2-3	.	CAPSPGEADTDTQYF	TGTGCCCCCTCTCCGGGGGAGGCAGACACAGATACGCAGTATTTT
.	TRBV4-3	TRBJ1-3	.	CASSQVPDRFNRGNTIYF	TGCGCCAGCAGCCAGGTGCCTGACAGGTTCAACCGGGGAAACACCATATATTTT